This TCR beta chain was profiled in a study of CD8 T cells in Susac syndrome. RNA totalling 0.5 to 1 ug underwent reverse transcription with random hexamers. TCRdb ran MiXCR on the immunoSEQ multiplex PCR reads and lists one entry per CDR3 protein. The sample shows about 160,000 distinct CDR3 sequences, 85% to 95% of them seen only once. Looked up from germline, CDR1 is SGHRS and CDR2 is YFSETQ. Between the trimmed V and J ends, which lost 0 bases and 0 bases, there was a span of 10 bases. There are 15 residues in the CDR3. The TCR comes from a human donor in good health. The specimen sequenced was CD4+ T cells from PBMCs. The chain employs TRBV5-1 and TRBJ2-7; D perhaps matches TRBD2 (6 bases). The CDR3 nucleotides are TGCGCCAGCAGCTTGGCCCCGGGGGACTCCTACGAGCAGTACTTC. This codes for CASSLAPGDSYEQYF.